One sample yielded the 30 T cell receptor beta chains listed below, sequenced in a study of T-cell memory formation after mild COVID-19. One entry per CDR3 protein, called by TCRdb with MiXCR from the 5' RACE reads. The data hold about 410,000 distinct CDR3 sequences, with more than 20% observed a single time. Sequenced: PBMCs or a T cell subset sorted from them (not recorded which). Receptor source: an adult woman who had mild COVID-19 (a few samples of this study predate the infection). Cell type and time point are not known.

J is TRBJ2-1 and V is TRBV30; TRBD2 matches 11 bases. The CDR3 spans 14 residues. J was trimmed by 8 bases and V by 1 base; bases with no gene match: 4. Germline CDR1 is GTSNPN and CDR2 is SVGIG (reference sequence). The CDR3 nucleotides read TGTGCCTGGAGTGCACTAGCGGGAGTAGATGAGCAGTTCTTC. It encodes CAWSALAGVDEQFF. The entire variable domain, with the rest obtained from reference TRBV30 and TRBJ2-1, is as follows: SQTIHQWPATLVQPVGSPLSLECTVEGTSNPNLYWYRQAAGRGLQLLFYSVGIGQISSEVPQNLSASRPQDRQFILSSKKLLLSDSGFYLCAWSALAGVDEQFFGPGTRLTVL.

The rearrangement joins TRBV5-1 to TRBJ2-4; D possibly corresponds to TRBD1 (6 bases). V dropped 2 bases and J dropped 6 bases, with 27 bases sitting between them. The germline gives CDR1 SGHRS, CDR2 YFSETQ. This CDR3 has 19 amino acids. The CDR3 loop is CASSLAKPSNSDRTNIQYF. The CDR3 DNA reads as TGCGCCAGCAGCTTAGCAAAGCCCTCAAATTCGGACAGAACAAACATTCAGTACTTC.

The table lists this clonotype with a few counts. The chain joins TRBV9 to TRBJ2-2; 10 nucleotides line up with TRBD2. The CDR3 covers 18 residues. Germline CDR1 SGDLS, CDR2 YYNGEE. V was pared by 1 base and J by 2 bases, with 8 bases of the junction left unmatched. CDR3 region: CASSVRVAGGFNTGELFF. The CDR3 nucleotides read TGTGCCAGCAGCGTACGGGTAGCGGGGGGCTTCAACACCGGGGAGCTGTTTTTT.

The chain recombines TRBV9 with TRBJ2-7; 10 bases match TRBD1. V lost 0 bases, J lost 6 bases, and 3 bases stayed unmatched. CDR1 SGDLS and CDR2 YYNGEE come from the germline V gene. CDR3 size: 14 residues. Written as DNA, the CDR3 is TGTGCCAGCAGCGTAGGGGGACAGGGGAGCGAGCAGTACTTC. As protein: CASSVGGQGSEQYF. Combining the CDR3 with reference TRBV9 and TRBJ2-7 gives the whole variable domain DSGVTQTPKHLITATGQRVTLRCSPRSGDLSVYWYQQSLDQGLQFLIQYYNGEERAKGNILERFSAQQFPDLHSELNLSSLELGDSALYFCASSVGGQGSEQYFGPGTRLTVT.

The J gene is TRBJ2-5, the V gene TRBV7-7, with D perhaps TRBD1 (6 bases). There are 14 residues in the CDR3. The germline CDR1 and CDR2 sequences are SSHAT and FNYEAQ (reference sequence). V dropped 5 bases and J dropped 0 bases, with 10 bases sitting between them. The CDR3 coding sequence is TGTGCCAGCAGCCGGACAGCCGACCAAGAGACCCAGTACTTC. It encodes CASSRTADQETQYF.

This clonotype came up a few times. The chain combines TRBV29-1 with TRBJ2-7, with D possibly TRBD1 on 6 matching bases. Trimming took off 7 bases at V and 2 bases at J, with 15 bases between the two ends. The CDR3 is 13 amino acids. Germline CDR1 SQVTM, CDR2 ANQGSEA. The CDR3 DNA reads TGCAGCGCCATGGGACACCGTACCTACGAGCAGTACTTC. It translates to CSAMGHRTYEQYF.

The chain joins TRBV7-3 to TRBJ1-2; D gene ambiguous. The CDR3 sequence is 13 residues long. CDR1 SGHTA and CDR2 FQGTGA come from the germline V gene. V was pared by 5 bases and J by 4 bases, with 11 bases between. CDR3 DNA sequence: TGTGCCAGCAGCCCTGGCGGATCCTATGGCTACACCTTC. It specifies CASSPGGSYGYTF.

This chain links TRBV2 with TRBJ2-3; 9 nucleotides align to TRBD2. Trimming took 6 bases from V and 6 from J; bases not matched to a gene: 10. The CDR3 runs to 15 residues. Germline V gene data show CDR1 as SNHLY and CDR2 as FYNNEI. The CDR3 loop is CASRALAGRGDTQYF. The DNA of the CDR3 is TGTGCCAGCAGAGCACTAGCGGGCCGTGGGGATACGCAGTATTTT.

This clonotype was detected only a few times. The chain employs TRBV6-5 and TRBJ2-5; 8 bases line up with TRBD1. V lost 0 bases, J lost 3 bases, and 12 bases stayed unmatched. This CDR3 region has 18 residues. Germline CDR1 is MNHEY and CDR2 is SVGAGI. Here the CDR3 reads CASSYSQGALIDEETQYF. The CDR3 bases are TGTGCCAGCAGTTACTCGCAGGGGGCTTTGATAGACGAAGAGACCCAGTACTTC.

The chain uses TRBV4-1 and TRBJ1-3, with TRBD1 matching 8 bases. With 4 bases clipped from V and 0 bases from J, the junction kept 2 bases outside the gene matches. CDR3 length: 15 residues. Germline V gene data show CDR1 as MGHRA and CDR2 as YSYEKL. The CDR3: CASSPDRASGNTIYF. For the CDR3, the DNA is TGCGCCAGCAGCCCGGACAGGGCCTCTGGAAACACCATATATTTT.

This chain uses TRBV4-3 with TRBJ2-1; 8 bases are shared with TRBD1. With 0 bases clipped from V and 3 bases from J, the junction kept 4 bases outside the gene matches. Germline V CDR1 and CDR2: LGHNA, YSLEER. CDR3 length: 16 amino acids. The CDR3 spells CASSQEAGGGYNEQFF. As DNA, the CDR3 is TGCGCCAGCAGCCAAGAGGCAGGGGGCGGCTACAATGAGCAGTTCTTC.

This clonotype was recorded many times. This sequence joins TRBV7-9 and TRBJ1-5, with TRBD1 identical over 8 bases. The ends lost 6 bases at V and 7 bases at J; junction bases unmatched: 8. From germline, CDR1 is SEHNR and CDR2 FQNEAQ (reference sequence). This CDR3 comprises 14 residues. This CDR3 is CASSLGQGGQPQHF. CDR3 DNA: TGTGCCAGCAGTCTAGGACAGGGTGGGCAGCCCCAGCATTTT.

The rearrangement links TRBV7-2 to TRBJ2-1; no firm D call. Deletions cut 0 bases from V and 6 bases from J, with 3 bases between. This CDR3 has 12 amino acids. Germline V gene data show CDR1 as SGHTA and CDR2 as FQGNSA. CDR3 sequence: CASSLAINEQFF. The CDR3 region has the DNA TGTGCCAGCAGCTTAGCCATCAATGAGCAGTTCTTC.

This clonotype came up a few times. The genes are TRBV7-8 and TRBJ2-5, with no clear D. Trimming cost V 5 bases and J 2 bases, with 15 bases left between them. CDR1 is SGHVS and CDR2 is FQNEAQ in the germline V gene. CDR3 length: 15 residues. The CDR3 DNA follows: TGTGCCAGCAGCCGAGGCTTCCAACCGCAAGAGACCCAGTACTTC. As protein: CASSRGFQPQETQYF. Combining the CDR3 with reference TRBV7-8 and TRBJ2-5 gives the whole variable domain GAGVSQSPRYKVAKRGQDVALRCDPISGHVSLFWYQQALGQGPEFLTYFQNEAQLDKSGLPSDRFFAERPEGSVSTLKIQRTQQEDSAVYLCASSRGFQPQETQYFGPGTRLLVL.

The rearrangement uses TRBV7-2 and TRBJ2-2; 9 nucleotides agree with TRBD1. Germline CDR1 and CDR2: SGHTA and FQGNSA. This CDR3 has 15 amino acids. Trimming removed 4 bases from V and 7 bases from J; junction bases left unmatched: 7. CDR3 loop: CASSSRDREIGELFF. DNA for the CDR3: TGTGCCAGCAGCTCCCGGGACAGGGAGATCGGGGAGCTGTTTTTT.

The count of this clonotype is one. The chain combines TRBV24-1 with TRBJ2-2; no firm D call. Germline CDR1 KGHDR, CDR2 SFDVKD. Deletions cut 0 bases from V and 0 bases from J, with 4 bases between. CDR3 length equals 15 residues. The DNA for the CDR3 is TGTGCCACCAGTGATTTGAGGACGAACACCGGGGAGCTGTTTTTT. This gives the protein CATSDLRTNTGELFF.

The CDR3, as DNA: TGTGCCAGCAGCTTCGGGGTTGGCAATCAGCCCCAGCATTTT. This sequence encodes CASSFGVGNQPQHF. The genes are TRBV5-5 and TRBJ1-5, with D unclear. Germline CDR1 reads SGHKS; CDR2 reads YYEKEE (reference sequence). CDR3 length equals 14 residues. Trimming took 2 bases from V and 2 from J, leaving 8 bases between them.

This clonotype was detected a few times. The chain is built from TRBV28 and TRBJ2-5; 15 bases line up with TRBD2. The CDR3 is 16 residues long. From germline, CDR1 is MDHEN and CDR2 SYDVKM. The V segment lost 5 bases and the J segment 4 bases; nucleotides outside the gene matches: 5. The DNA for the CDR3 is TGTGCCAGCAGTCCCTGGACTAGCGGGGGGGTAGAGACCCAGTACTTC. Translated, it gives CASSPWTSGGVETQYF.

The V and J genes are TRBV5-1 and TRBJ2-7, with TRBD2 identical over 8 bases. The CDR3 consists of 15 residues. Unmatched junction bases numbered 6, after V lost 0 bases and J lost 4 bases. CDR1 SGHRS and CDR2 YFSETQ come from the germline V gene. CDR3 bases: TGCGCCAGCAGCTTGGACGGGGGGGCCGGTTACGAGCAGTACTTC. The encoded protein is CASSLDGGAGYEQYF.

CDR3 sequence (DNA): TGCGCCAGCAGCCAAGACATTACCGGGGAGCTGTTTTTT. It is translated as CASSQDITGELFF. The gene calls are TRBV4-3 and TRBJ2-2; D is unresolved. In germline, CDR1 is LGHNA, CDR2 YSLEER. This CDR3 has 13 amino acids. Trimming left V 0 bases short and J 5 bases short, with 4 bases between.

This clonotype was detected a few times. V is TRBV12-3 or TRBV12-4 and J is TRBJ1-5; D gene uncertain. The length of the CDR3 is 13 residues. Deletions cut 3 bases from V and 6 bases from J, with 9 bases between. The CDR3 nucleotides read TGTGCCAGCAGTTTTCGCCGTACTCAGCCCCAGCATTTT. It specifies CASSFRRTQPQHF.

This clonotype turned up a few times. The chain recombines TRBV5-1 with TRBJ2-7; no reliable D call. V lost 0 bases and J lost 0, with 7 bases in between. CDR1 is SGHRS, CDR2 YFSETQ, per germline. The length of the CDR3 is 14 residues. CDR3 coding DNA: TGCGCCAGCAGCTTGGCAAGGAGCTCCTACGAGCAGTACTTC. It codes for CASSLARSSYEQYF. The full variable domain, in which reference TRBV5-1 and TRBJ2-7 provide the parts outside the CDR3, is KAGVTQTPRYLIKTRGQQVTLSCSPISGHRSVSWYQQTPGQGLQFLFEYFSETQRNKGNFPGRFSGRQFSNSRSEMNVSTLELGDSALYLCASSLARSSYEQYFGPGTRLTVT.

The table lists this clonotype with a few counts. The chain links TRBV5-1 to TRBJ2-3; 7 nucleotides match TRBD1. The CDR3 covers 14 residues. The germline V gene has CDR1 SGHRS and CDR2 YFSETQ. Losses at the gene ends were 0 bases for V and 6 bases for J; bases not matched to a gene: 4. CDR3 residues: CASSLGTGPDTQYF. The CDR3 bases are TGCGCCAGCAGCTTGGGGACAGGACCCGATACGCAGTATTTT.

This clonotype came up many times. This chain connects TRBV24-1 to TRBJ2-1; perhaps TRBD1 as D (5 bases). The CDR3 sequence is 17 residues long. Trimming stripped 4 bases from V and 0 bases from J, with 15 bases between. Looked up from germline, CDR1 is KGHDR and CDR2 is SFDVKD. The CDR3 coding sequence is TGTGCCACCAGTGACCACCTAAGGGGAAGCTCCTACAATGAGCAGTTCTTC. Protein: CATSDHLRGSSYNEQFF.

This clonotype appeared a few times. The gene calls are TRBV19 and TRBJ2-7; perhaps TRBD1 as D (6 bases). V dropped 6 bases and J dropped 5 bases, with 14 bases sitting between them. Per germline, CDR1 LNHDA and CDR2 SQIVND (reference sequence). CDR3 length: 13 amino acids. CDR3 region: CASRPTGFDEQYF. CDR3 DNA sequence: TGTGCCAGTAGACCAACAGGGTTCGACGAGCAGTACTTC.

With respect to this clonotype: One end of the junction varies from germline; a read error may be responsible. The chain has TRBV10-3 and TRBJ2-1, with 8 bases fitting TRBD1. CDR1 and CDR2 (germline): ENHRY, SYGVKD. This CDR3 comprises 16 residues. The DNA of the CDR3 is TGTGCCATCAGTGAAAACAGGGGGTTCTCCCACAATGAGCAGTTCTTC. This codes for CAISENRGFSHNEQFF.

The genes are TRBV12-3 or TRBV12-4 and TRBJ1-5, with a weak D call TRBD1 (5 bases). The CDR3 contains 14 residues. V lost 3 bases to trimming and J lost 9 bases, with 15 bases between them. CDR3 amino acids: CASSFGQGVRPQHF. In DNA form, the CDR3 reads TGTGCCAGCAGTTTTGGGCAGGGTGTAAGGCCCCAGCATTTT.

V usage is TRBV24-1 and J usage is TRBJ1-3; D is ambiguous. The CDR3 consists of 14 residues. V was clipped by 12 bases and J by 0 bases, with 14 bases between them. Germline V gene lookup returns CDR1 KGHDR and CDR2 SFDVKD. In DNA, the CDR3 is TGTGCCTCACCCATGGCCCGCTCTGGAAACACCATATATTTT. This sequence encodes CASPMARSGNTIYF.

This chain links TRBV5-1 with TRBJ1-1; 12 bases line up with TRBD1. J gave up 7 bases and V 4 bases, and 8 bases lay outside the gene matches. This CDR3 contains 15 residues. Germline loops: CDR1 SGHRS, CDR2 YFSETQ. The CDR3, as DNA: TGCGCCAGCAGCACCTCCGGGACAGGGGGCATTGAAGCTTTCTTT. Translating it yields CASSTSGTGGIEAFF.

This chain connects TRBV20-1 to TRBJ2-3, with 7 bases identical to TRBD2. The CDR3 is 15 residues long. Germline V gene lookup returns CDR1 DFQATT and CDR2 SNEGSKA (reference sequence). Losses at the gene ends were 3 bases for V and 3 bases for J; bases not matched to a gene: 9. The CDR3 protein is CSASPRLARTDTQYF. The CDR3 coding sequence is TGCAGTGCTAGCCCACGACTAGCCCGGACAGATACGCAGTATTTT.